These 18 T cell receptor beta chains came from one sample sequenced in a study of human T cells and chemical hapten exposure listed by TCRdb under 2021. Library preparation used RACE. Sequencing took place on a NextSeq 500. Using fastp at Q25 and MiXCR, TCRdb reprocessed the public reads and kept productive beta chains. Rows merge per CDR3 protein into single entries with the most common DNA and genes. The sample contains approximately 180,000 distinct CDR3 sequences, nearly 30% of them found a single time. The ten biggest clones cover about 2.7% of the sample. The sample's time point label, decoded: pre-sensitization, week 0. The sample's treatment or condition label, in plain terms: therapeutic diphenylcyclopropenone sensitization with weekly scalp DPC. The specimen comprised whole blood, sampled in connection with sensitization to the hapten diphenylcyclopropenone (DPC). The receptors originated from a woman in her thirties with alopecia areata. Some clones in this sample may be carry-over from other donors' samples.

This clonotype showed up just a few times. The genes are TRBV29-1 and TRBJ1-1; the D is unclear. Per the germline V gene, CDR1 is SQVTM and CDR2 is ANQGSEA. This CDR3 is built from 11 residues. The V end lost 8 bases, the J end lost 1 base, and 8 bases lay between the germline ends. The CDR3 is CSSRSNTEAFF. The CDR3 coding sequence is TGCAGCTCCAGGTCGAACACTGAAGCTTTCTTT. Full variable domain (rest looked up from reference TRBV29-1 and TRBJ1-1): SAVISQKPSRDICQRGTSLTIQCQVDSQVTMMFWYRQQPGQSLTLIATANQGSEATYESGFVIDKFPISRPNLTFSTLTVSNMSPEDSSIYLCSSRSNTEAFFGQGTRLTVV.

Only a few counts were recorded for this clonotype. V is TRBV15 and J is TRBJ1-2; no clear D. CDR3 size: 13 residues. Trimming pared 1 base from V and 8 bases from J, leaving 11 bases between. Germline CDR1 LNHNV, CDR2 YYDKDF (reference sequence). The CDR3 bases are TGTGCCACCAGCAGAGGGGATTCGAAGGGCTACACCTTC. This gives the protein CATSRGDSKGYTF.

The chain joins TRBV20-1 to TRBJ2-7; 7 bases line up with TRBD1. The germline V gene has CDR1 DFQATT and CDR2 SNEGSKA (reference sequence). The junction had 12 bases not matched to a gene; V was cut back by 6 bases and J by 4 bases. CDR3 length: 14 amino acids. This CDR3 reads CSARDSRWLYEQYF. CDR3 nucleotides: TGCAGTGCCCGGGACAGCCGCTGGTTGTACGAGCAGTACTTC.

Only a few counts were recorded for this clonotype. The chain employs TRBV28 and TRBJ2-7; D call uncertain. Germline assignment: CDR1 MDHEN and CDR2 SYDVKM. V was trimmed by 3 bases and J by 8 bases, leaving 17 bases between them. There are 14 residues in the CDR3. The CDR3 nucleotides read TGTGCCAGCAGTTTGGACGCGCTCAATGGGAAGCAGTACTTC. It translates to CASSLDALNGKQYF.

V is TRBV6-6 and J is TRBJ1-5, with TRBD1 as a possible D gene (5 bases). The CDR3 is 14 residues long. Germline CDR1 is MNHNY and CDR2 is SVGAGI (reference sequence). Trimming stripped 6 bases from V and 2 bases from J, with 11 bases between. CDR3 nucleotide sequence: TGTGCCAGCAGCCGGGACTGGGGCAATCAGCCCCAGCATTTT. It specifies CASSRDWGNQPQHF.

V usage is TRBV5-1 and J usage is TRBJ1-1, with D possibly being TRBD1 (6 bases). This CDR3 comprises 14 residues. The germline V gene encodes CDR1 SGHRS and CDR2 YFSETQ. Trimming left V 1 base short and J 4 bases short, with 11 bases between. The CDR3 DNA follows: TGCGCCAGCAGCTTGACAGGGATGGGCACTGAAGCTTTCTTT. It encodes CASSLTGMGTEAFF.

The chain has TRBV6-2 or TRBV6-3 and TRBJ2-7; TRBD2 agrees at 8 bases. This CDR3 is built from 13 residues. The germline gives CDR1 MNHEY, CDR2 SVGEGT. V was pared by 9 bases and J by 3 bases, with 7 bases of the junction left unmatched. This CDR3 is CASSNAGGYEQYF. CDR3 nucleotides: TGTGCCAGTAGCAATGCGGGGGGCTACGAGCAGTACTTC.

This clonotype was counted between two and nine times. The V and J genes are TRBV20-1 and TRBJ2-2, with TRBD1 identical over 8 bases. Trimming removed 2 bases from V and 4 bases from J; junction bases left unmatched: 3. The CDR3 consists of 14 residues. The V gene's germline CDR1 is DFQATT and CDR2 SNEGSKA (reference sequence). The CDR3 here is CSARRQGSTGELFF. Here the CDR3 DNA reads TGCAGTGCTAGACGACAGGGGAGCACCGGGGAGCTGTTTTTT.

V usage is TRBV5-8 and J usage is TRBJ1-6; no definite D call. Germline loops: CDR1 SGHTS, CDR2 YDEGEE. The CDR3 extends over 15 amino acids. The V gene lost 4 bases and the J gene lost 5 bases, with 13 bases spanning the gap. CDR3 sequence: CASSIHGSHNSPLHF. As DNA, the CDR3 is TGTGCCAGCAGCATCCACGGGAGTCATAATTCACCCCTCCACTTT.

The chain couples TRBV19 to TRBJ2-3, with D possibly being TRBD1 or TRBD2 (5 bases each). Germline CDR1 reads LNHDA; CDR2 reads SQIVND (reference sequence). The CDR3 consists of 15 residues. With 1 base removed from V and 6 bases from J, the gap between germline ends came to 14 bases. The CDR3 DNA follows: TGTGCCAGTAGTATAGGAGGGACCTCAAAGGATACGCAGTATTTT. Amino acid sequence: CASSIGGTSKDTQYF.

The genes are TRBV29-1 and TRBJ2-7; 7 bases fit TRBD1. The length of the CDR3 is 11 residues. The ends lost 6 bases at V and 1 base at J; junction bases unmatched: 0. In germline, CDR1 is SQVTM, CDR2 ANQGSEA. CDR3 DNA sequence: TGCAGCGTGGGACAGTCCTACGAGCAGTACTTC. Protein sequence: CSVGQSYEQYF.

As DNA, the CDR3 is TGTGCCAGTACCCCCTCGGGACAGCTCTATGGCTACACCTTC. As protein: CASTPSGQLYGYTF. This chain connects TRBV19 to TRBJ1-2; TRBD1 matches at 7 bases. Unmatched junction bases numbered 9, after V lost 7 bases and J lost 4 bases. This CDR3 has 14 residues. CDR1 and CDR2 from the germline V gene are LNHDA and SQIVND (reference sequence).

The chain links TRBV6-2 or TRBV6-3 to TRBJ2-2, with a weak D call TRBD1 (5 bases). V was shortened by 2 bases and J by 7 bases, with 11 bases between the two germline ends. The germline gives CDR1 MNHEY, CDR2 SVGEGT. The CDR3 is 14 residues long. Here the CDR3 reads CASSYQGSVGELFF. The DNA for the CDR3 is TGTGCCAGCAGTTACCAGGGATCAGTCGGGGAGCTGTTTTTT.

This chain uses TRBV21-1 with TRBJ1-3; TRBD1, the table's D call, lacks a check against the DNA. TRBV21-1 is a listed pseudogene. This CDR3 spans 21 amino acids. DNA for the CDR3: TGTGCCAGCAGCAAAGTTACCCCGGGGACAGGGTCCCCTTACTCTGGAAACACCATATATTTT. Protein: CASSKVTPGTGSPYSGNTIYF.

The chain joins TRBV12-3 or TRBV12-4 to TRBJ1-2; D is unclear. Trimming removed 3 bases at V and 6 bases at J, with 8 bases between. This CDR3 contains 12 residues. This chain's CDR3 is CASSFYSDGYTF. In DNA form, the CDR3 reads TGTGCCAGCAGTTTTTACAGCGATGGCTACACCTTC.

The chain has TRBV7-8 and TRBJ2-3; D may be TRBD1 (6 bases). Looked up from germline, CDR1 is SGHVS and CDR2 is FQNEAQ. The CDR3 sequence is 15 residues long. The germline V and J ends were trimmed by 5 bases and 1 base, with 13 bases remaining between them. CDR3: CASSETGSRTDTQYF. DNA of the CDR3: TGTGCCAGCAGCGAAACAGGGTCCCGCACAGATACGCAGTATTTT.

This clonotype was detected many times. CDR3 in DNA: TGTGCCAGCAGCACAGGACCTTCCCGTTACTTC. Protein product: CASSTGPSRYF. The chain combines TRBV6-2 or TRBV6-3 with TRBJ2-7, with D maybe TRBD1 (5 bases). Germline loops: CDR1 MNHEY, CDR2 SVGEGT. This CDR3 region has 11 residues. V was clipped by 6 bases and J by 13 bases, with 16 bases between them.

The chain couples TRBV9 to TRBJ2-2, with D tentatively TRBD1 or TRBD2 (5 bases each). Trimming stripped 0 bases from V and 1 base from J, with 13 bases between. CDR1 is SGDLS and CDR2 is YYNGEE in the germline V gene. The CDR3 runs to 17 residues. CDR3: CASSVGGISQNTGELFF. The CDR3, as DNA: TGTGCCAGCAGCGTAGGGGGGATCTCGCAGAACACCGGGGAGCTGTTTTTT.